These 24 T cell receptor beta chains share one sample of origin, sequenced in a study of response to subunit inactivated influenza vaccine. From the RT-PCR reads, TCRdb called clonotypes with MiXCR, one entry per CDR3 protein. The sample lists some 640,000 distinct CDR3 sequences; around 13% were seen once. The sequencing here drew on PBMCs from blood, taken 14 days before vaccination. Every receptor here comes from a man aged 45-65 years who received an inactivated influenza vaccine.

To note about this clonotype: Given the absence of the conserved phenylalanine or tryptophan at the CDR3 end, a read error is likely. The DNA is omitted, as the CDR3 cannot be located on it reliably, and the CDR3 follows TCRdb's listing. The chain employs TRBV29-1 and TRBJ2-1; TRBD1, the D gene given by the table, was not confirmed from the DNA. The CDR3 totals 11 residues, both ends included. CDR1 and CDR2 from the germline V gene are SQVTM and ANQGSEA. The chain's CDR3 is CSVAAATGAEI.

This clonotype appeared a few times. The chain carries TRBV11-3 and TRBJ2-2, with 10 nucleotides matching TRBD2. Per the germline V gene, CDR1 is SGHNT and CDR2 is YENEEA. This CDR3 comprises 17 residues. J lost 5 bases, V lost 4 bases, and 10 bases had no gene match. CDR3 DNA: TGTGCCAGCAGCTCGCTAGTAGCGGGAGGAGGTACCGGGGAGCTGTTTTTT. Translated, it gives CASSSLVAGGGTGELFF.

Turning to this clonotype: The junction shows a germline mismatch at one end, possibly a read error. The rearrangement joins TRBV7-2 to TRBJ2-1, with 10 bases matching TRBD2. The CDR3 totals 15 residues. Germline assignment: CDR1 SGHTA and CDR2 FQGNSA. DNA of the CDR3: TGTGCCAGCAGCTTAGCTAGCGGGAGGTACAATGAGCGGTTCTTC. Translating it yields CASSLASGRYNERFF.

Only a few counts were recorded for this clonotype. J is TRBJ2-7 and V is TRBV7-9; unclear D gene. From germline, CDR1 is SEHNR and CDR2 FQNEAQ (reference sequence). The V end was cut by 3 bases, the J end by 3 bases, with 12 bases between. CDR3 length equals 14 residues. CDR3 in amino acids: CASSLVSPLYEQYF. The CDR3 coding sequence is TGTGCCAGCAGCTTGGTCTCGCCGCTCTACGAGCAGTACTTC.

This chain links TRBV5-6 with TRBJ2-1, with D possibly being TRBD1 or TRBD2 (5 bases each). V was cut by 7 bases and J by 6 bases, with 14 bases left in between. The CDR3 is 13 amino acids. Germline CDR1 and CDR2: SGHDT and YYEEEE. CDR3 loop: CASGTGTGNEQFF. The CDR3 DNA reads TGTGCCAGCGGCACCGGGACCGGCAATGAGCAGTTCTTC.

This rearrangement joins TRBV5-1 to TRBJ2-2, with D perhaps matching TRBD1 (6 bases). The CDR3 runs to 15 residues. Germline-derived CDR1 and CDR2 are SGHRS and YFSETQ. The V and J ends lost 4 bases and 5 bases respectively, with 15 bases between them. DNA for the CDR3: TGCGCCAGCAGCCCCAGAAGACAGGAGACCGGGGAGCTGTTTTTT. Translating it yields CASSPRRQETGELFF.

The gene calls are TRBV4-2 and TRBJ2-1; possibly TRBD1 or TRBD2 for D (5 bases each). CDR1 and CDR2 (germline): LGHNA, YNFKEQ. This CDR3 comprises 16 residues. V gave up 1 base and J gave up 2 bases, with 12 bases separating them. The CDR3 DNA sequence: TGTGCCAGCAGCCAAGTACGGGACGAAGCCTACAATGAGCAGTTCTTC. It is translated as CASSQVRDEAYNEQFF.

This clonotype was seen only a few times. This chain uses TRBV24-1 with TRBJ2-1, with a weak D call TRBD1 (6 bases). Germline V CDR1 and CDR2: KGHDR, SFDVKD. V was cut by 5 bases and J by 9 bases, with 19 bases left in between. CDR3 length: 15 amino acids. CDR3 coding DNA: TGTGCCACCAGTGGCCGGGACAAACAATCCCGTGAGCAGTTCTTC. This codes for CATSGRDKQSREQFF.

CDR3 DNA: TGTGCCAGCAGTTACAGCCCCGACAGAGCCTACGAGCAGTACTTC. Protein sequence: CASSYSPDRAYEQYF. The chain links TRBV6-2 or TRBV6-3 to TRBJ2-7; the D gene is possibly TRBD1 (5 bases). Between the trimmed V and J ends, which lost 2 bases and 2 bases, there was a span of 13 bases. The germline V gene has CDR1 MNHEY and CDR2 SVGEGT. CDR3 length: 15 amino acids.

The rearrangement joins TRBV11-2 to TRBJ2-2; 10 bases are a match to TRBD1. The ends lost 3 bases at V and 6 bases at J; junction bases unmatched: 10. Per the germline V gene, CDR1 is SGHAT and CDR2 is FQNNGV. The CDR3 length is 17 residues. CDR3 protein: CASSFWVPGQGSGELFF. DNA of the CDR3: TGTGCCAGCAGCTTTTGGGTCCCGGGACAGGGGTCCGGGGAGCTGTTTTTT.

This clonotype occurred a few times. The V gene is TRBV5-1, the J gene TRBJ2-7; 11 bases are a match to TRBD1. Germline V gene data show CDR1 as SGHRS and CDR2 as YFSETQ. The CDR3 length is 14 residues. V gave up 6 bases and J gave up 4 bases; unmatched junction bases: 6. CDR3 loop: CASTPGQGDYEQYF. In DNA, the CDR3 is TGCGCCAGCACCCCGGGACAGGGGGATTACGAGCAGTACTTC.

The V call is TRBV20-1, the J call TRBJ2-7, with 7 bases fitting TRBD1. V dropped 2 bases and J dropped 5; count of bases not matched to a gene: 3. CDR3 length: 12 residues. Germline CDR1 reads DFQATT; CDR2 reads SNEGSKA (reference sequence). As DNA, the CDR3 is TGCAGTGCTAGACGACAGGGCCACGAGCAGTACTTC. Amino acids: CSARRQGHEQYF.

This clonotype turned up a few times. The chain is built from TRBV18 and TRBJ2-7; 9 nucleotides line up with TRBD1. After removal of 3 bases from V and 6 bases from J, the junction contained 9 bases not matched to a gene. The germline V gene encodes CDR1 KGHSH and CDR2 LQKENI. CDR3 length: 15 residues. CDR3 coding DNA: TGTGCCAGCTCACCCTACCGGGACAGGGATGGCGAGCAGTACTTC. Amino acids: CASSPYRDRDGEQYF.

The V call is TRBV6-5, the J call TRBJ2-7, with D perhaps matching TRBD1 or TRBD2 (5 bases each). The germline V gene has CDR1 MNHEY and CDR2 SVGAGI. The CDR3 is 18 amino acids. V was trimmed by 2 bases and J by 2 bases, leaving 22 bases between them. CDR3 protein: CASSYRPPGQGPTYEQYF. CDR3 coding DNA: TGTGCCAGCAGTTACCGCCCCCCGGGCCAGGGACCTACCTACGAGCAGTACTTC.

This clonotype occurred a few times. The genes are TRBV4-2 and TRBJ2-1; TRBD2 might be the D (7 bases). The CDR3 is made up of 14 amino acids. From germline, CDR1 is LGHNA and CDR2 YNFKEQ. V dropped 4 bases and J dropped 3 bases, with 10 bases sitting between them. The CDR3 spells CASSRGGLYNEQFF. Written as DNA, the CDR3 is TGTGCCAGCAGCCGGGGGGGCCTCTACAATGAGCAGTTCTTC.

This clonotype was observed many times. This chain joins TRBV5-6 and TRBJ2-7; 8 bases align to TRBD2. The CDR3 is made up of 15 amino acids. The germline V gene has CDR1 SGHDT and CDR2 YYEEEE. V shed 4 bases and J 3 bases; nucleotides not matched to a gene: 9. CDR3 in amino acids: CASSLSGEGYYEQYF. The CDR3 DNA follows: TGTGCCAGCAGCCTTAGCGGGGAGGGATACTACGAGCAGTACTTC. Filled out from reference TRBV5-6 and TRBJ2-7, the complete variable domain reads DAGVTQSPTHLIKTRGQQVTLRCSPKSGHDTVSWYQQALGQGPQFIFQYYEEEERQRGNFPDRFSGHQFPNYSSELNVNALLLGDSALYLCASSLSGEGYYEQYFGPGTRLTVT.

This clonotype has just a few counts. The chain joins TRBV7-2 to TRBJ1-1; the D is unclear. V lost 1 base and J lost 9, with 15 bases in between. The V gene's germline CDR1 is SGHTA and CDR2 FQGNSA. The CDR3 consists of 14 residues. The CDR3 DNA sequence: TGTGCCAGCAGCTTAGAGTCAGCCCCCTTGAAAGCTTTCTTT. Protein sequence: CASSLESAPLKAFF.

At least ten counts were recorded for this clonotype. The genes are TRBV6-5 and TRBJ2-1; 12 nucleotides line up with TRBD2. V was pared by 2 bases and J by 8 bases, with 4 bases of the junction left unmatched. Germline CDR1 MNHEY, CDR2 SVGAGI. The CDR3 is 15 amino acids. The CDR3 loop is CASSYQTSGRDEQFF. CDR3 bases: TGTGCCAGCAGTTACCAGACTAGCGGGAGAGATGAGCAGTTCTTC.

This clonotype was counted only a few times. This chain joins TRBV30 and TRBJ2-3; 9 bases match TRBD2. V lost 4 bases and J lost 5; bases outside the gene matches: 10. The CDR3 spans 15 residues. Germline CDR1 and CDR2: GTSNPN and SVGIG (reference sequence). CDR3 nucleotides: TGTGCCTGGACGATGACTAGCGGCGGGGGAGATACGCAGTATTTT. Residues: CAWTMTSGGGDTQYF.

There are a few counts of this clonotype. This chain joins TRBV20-1 and TRBJ2-7; D gene unclear. V dropped 7 bases and J dropped 3 bases, with 7 bases sitting between them. The CDR3 is made up of 10 amino acids. Germline CDR1 is DFQATT and CDR2 is SNEGSKA (reference sequence). As DNA, the CDR3 is TGCAGTGTATCTAGCTACGAGCAGTACTTC. Translated: CSVSSYEQYF.

This clonotype showed up just a few times. The chain recombines TRBV4-2 with TRBJ2-7; tentatively, D is TRBD2 (6 bases). The CDR3 length is 14 residues. Trimming left V 1 base short and J 5 bases short, with 12 bases between. Germline loops: CDR1 LGHNA, CDR2 YNFKEQ. The CDR3 nucleotides read TGTGCCAGCAGCCAAGGGCCAGGGAGGAACGAGCAGTACTTC. Its protein product is CASSQGPGRNEQYF.

This clonotype was recorded many times. V and J are TRBV20-1 and TRBJ1-6, with D hard to call. With 0 bases removed from V and 2 bases from J, the gap between germline ends came to 11 bases. The germline V gene encodes CDR1 DFQATT and CDR2 SNEGSKA (reference sequence). The CDR3 totals 16 residues. CDR3 loop: CSARDRQSAYNSPLHF. The CDR3 DNA follows: TGCAGTGCTAGAGATCGGCAGTCGGCCTATAATTCACCCCTCCACTTT.

This rearrangement joins TRBV7-9 to TRBJ2-5; no definite D call. The V end lost 5 bases, the J end lost 7 bases, and 8 bases lay between the germline ends. The germline V gene encodes CDR1 SEHNR and CDR2 FQNEAQ (reference sequence). This CDR3 comprises 11 residues. CDR3 DNA sequence: TGTGCCAGCAGCCTACAGTCGACCCAGTACTTC. It encodes CASSLQSTQYF.

Only a few counts were recorded for this clonotype. The chain carries TRBV10-3 and TRBJ1-1, with 9 bases that match TRBD1. CDR1 and CDR2 from the germline V gene are ENHRY and SYGVKD. V dropped 11 bases and J dropped 6; count of bases not matched to a gene: 7. CDR3 length equals 12 residues. CDR3 in DNA: TGTGCCTACGGACAGGGGAAGGCTGAAGCTTTCTTT. The encoded protein is CAYGQGKAEAFF.